Each of the 20 T cell receptor beta chains below was sequenced from the same sample in a study of T-cell memory formation after mild COVID-19. Via MiXCR, TCRdb re-called the 5' RACE reads, giving one row per CDR3 protein. The table lists approximately 500,000 distinct CDR3 sequences, about 23% of them singletons, with about 12% in the top ten. The sample was PBMCs or a T cell subset sorted from them (not recorded which). The receptor source for this set is an adult woman who had mild COVID-19 (a few samples of this study predate the infection). Cell type and time point are not known.

The V call is TRBV6-5, the J call TRBJ2-5; D might be TRBD2 (7 bases). Germline CDR1 MNHEY, CDR2 SVGAGI. V gave up 2 bases and J gave up 4 bases, with 14 bases separating them. CDR3 length: 15 amino acids. In nucleotides, the CDR3 is TGTGCCAGCAGTTACGGGAGGGGGGGAAGAGAGACCCAGTACTTC. It translates to CASSYGRGGRETQYF.

V and J are TRBV20-1 and TRBJ2-7; no definite D call. Trimming removed 5 bases at V and 3 bases at J, with 8 bases between. Germline CDR1 reads DFQATT; CDR2 reads SNEGSKA (reference sequence). CDR3 length: 11 residues. The CDR3 region has the DNA TGCAGTGCTGCGGACCGCTACGAGCAGTACTTC. The encoded protein is CSAADRYEQYF.

This clonotype was seen a few times. The chain couples TRBV11-2 to TRBJ2-2; perhaps TRBD1 as D (5 bases). The germline V and J ends were trimmed by 0 bases and 1 base, with 21 bases remaining between them. CDR1 and CDR2 (germline): SGHAT, FQNNGV. This CDR3 is 20 amino acids long. The CDR3 reads CASSLDSWGLLRMNTGELFF. CDR3 sequence (DNA): TGTGCCAGCAGCTTAGATTCTTGGGGCCTCCTCAGGATGAACACCGGGGAGCTGTTTTTT. Combining the CDR3 with reference TRBV11-2 and TRBJ2-2 gives the whole variable domain EAGVAQSPRYKIIEKRQSVAFWCNPISGHATLYWYQQILGQGPKLLIQFQNNGVVDDSQLPKDRFSAERLKGVDSTLKIQPAKLEDSAVYLCASSLDSWGLLRMNTGELFFGEGSRLTVL.

This chain links TRBV5-1 with TRBJ2-3, with 7 nucleotides matching TRBD2. J lost 2 bases, V lost 4 bases, and 10 bases had no gene match. The CDR3 consists of 16 residues. In germline, CDR1 is SGHRS, CDR2 YFSETQ. In DNA, the CDR3 is TGCGCCAGCAGCCCCTTTGGGCGGGGGACCACAGATACGCAGTATTTT. Translation gives CASSPFGRGTTDTQYF.

This clonotype has only a few counts. The CDR3 DNA reads as TGTGCCAGCAGCTTAGCACAGGGGACCCAAGAGACCCAGTACTTC. This gives the protein CASSLAQGTQETQYF. The gene calls are TRBV7-9 and TRBJ2-5; 7 nucleotides match TRBD1. The J segment lost 1 base and the V segment lost 0 bases, leaving 2 bases of the junction unmatched. The CDR3 contains 15 residues. Germline V CDR1 and CDR2: SEHNR, FQNEAQ (reference sequence).

The chain carries TRBV7-8 and TRBJ1-4; D is ambiguous. The CDR3 runs to 13 residues. Germline V gene sequence: CDR1 SGHVS, CDR2 FQNEAQ. Trimming stripped 5 bases from V and 7 bases from J, with 11 bases between. CDR3 residues: CASSRLGFEKLFF. The CDR3 coding sequence is TGTGCCAGCAGCCGACTGGGGTTTGAAAAACTGTTTTTT.

The chain combines TRBV12-3 or TRBV12-4 with TRBJ1-5, with TRBD1 matching 8 bases. There are 15 residues in the CDR3. V was pared by 6 bases and J by 2 bases, with 6 bases of the junction left unmatched. The CDR3 DNA reads TGTGCCAGCAGACCCGGACAGGGCCGCAATCAGCCCCAGCATTTT. Its translation is CASRPGQGRNQPQHF.

A few counts support this clonotype. The V call is TRBV5-6, the J call TRBJ2-2; D is ambiguous. Germline CDR1 and CDR2: SGHDT and YYEEEE. The CDR3 runs to 15 residues. V was clipped by 2 bases and J by 1 base, with 9 bases between them. CDR3 loop: CASSLPTGNTGELFF. The CDR3 bases are TGTGCCAGCAGCTTACCGACGGGGAACACCGGGGAGCTGTTTTTT.

The sample holds a few counts of this clonotype. The V and J genes are TRBV11-3 and TRBJ2-3, with 12 bases aligning to TRBD2. J was trimmed by 2 bases and V by 4 bases; bases with no gene match: 7. Germline values: CDR1 SGHNT, CDR2 YENEEA. CDR3 length equals 17 residues. This CDR3 reads CASSSLWTSGTTDTQYF. The DNA of the CDR3 is TGTGCCAGCAGCTCACTATGGACTAGCGGGACCACAGATACGCAGTATTTT.

The CDR3 DNA reads TGTGCCAGCAGTCAGGGAAGGGCCGAAAAACTGTTTTTT. Protein sequence: CASSQGRAEKLFF. This rearrangement joins TRBV6-5 to TRBJ1-4, with D maybe TRBD1 (5 bases). The germline CDR1 and CDR2 sequences are MNHEY and SVGAGI. V was clipped by 5 bases and J by 8 bases, with 12 bases between them. The CDR3 spans 13 residues.

J is TRBJ2-5 and V is TRBV7-6, with D tentatively TRBD2 (6 bases). The CDR3 is made up of 14 amino acids. Germline lookup yields CDR1 SGHVS and CDR2 FNYEAQ. The V gene lost 3 bases and the J gene lost 4 bases, with 12 bases spanning the gap. CDR3 region: CASSLRRDGETQYF. CDR3 DNA: TGTGCCAGCAGCTTGAGGCGGGACGGAGAGACCCAGTACTTC.

In its sample, this clonotype was seen a few times. The rearrangement joins TRBV20-1 to TRBJ2-1, with 8 nucleotides matching TRBD2. The CDR3 extends over 14 amino acids. The germline gives CDR1 DFQATT, CDR2 SNEGSKA (reference sequence). V lost 6 bases and J lost 4; bases outside the gene matches: 8. CDR3 sequence reads: CSARSRGAYNEQFF. The CDR3 region has the DNA TGCAGTGCCCGATCGCGGGGGGCATACAATGAGCAGTTCTTC.

The rearrangement uses TRBV6-5 and TRBJ2-3; tentative D call: TRBD1 (6 bases). This CDR3 spans 14 amino acids. V was trimmed by 8 bases and J by 4 bases, leaving 16 bases between them. Germline V lookup: CDR1 MNHEY, CDR2 SVGAGI. CDR3 residues: CASHPGGSSDTQYF. CDR3 sequence (DNA): TGTGCCAGCCATCCTGGGGGCAGCTCAGATACGCAGTATTTT.

This chain joins TRBV4-2 and TRBJ2-2; a weak D match, TRBD2 (6 bases). Germline assignment: CDR1 LGHNA and CDR2 YNFKEQ. Trimming removed 5 bases at V and 10 bases at J, with 20 bases between. The CDR3 covers 15 residues. CDR3 in amino acids: CASSDLTRGSEELFF. The CDR3 DNA reads TGTGCCAGCAGCGATTTGACTAGAGGGTCCGAGGAGCTGTTTTTT.

This clonotype was detected only a few times. The chain joins TRBV15 to TRBJ2-2; 9 nucleotides agree with TRBD2. Trimming took 0 bases from V and 7 from J; bases not matched to a gene: 9. The CDR3 covers 17 residues. The germline gives CDR1 LNHNV, CDR2 YYDKDF (reference sequence). As DNA, the CDR3 is TGTGCCACCAGCAGAGATCGCGGGGGGGGCCCCATCGGGGAGCTGTTTTTT. As protein: CATSRDRGGGPIGELFF. Variable domain in full (rest from reference TRBV15 and TRBJ2-2): DAMVIQNPRYQVTQFGKPVTLSCSQTLNHNVMYWYQQKSSQAPKLLFHYYDKDFNNEADTPDNFQSRRPNTSFCFLDIRSPGLGDTAMYLCATSRDRGGGPIGELFFGEGSRLTVL.

Only one count was recorded for this clonotype. The rearrangement uses TRBV4-1 and TRBJ2-7, with D perhaps TRBD2 (7 bases). The V end was cut by 6 bases, the J end by 5 bases, with 20 bases between. The germline V gene encodes CDR1 MGHRA and CDR2 YSYEKL. This CDR3 spans 15 amino acids. Here the CDR3 DNA reads TGCGCCAGCAGTCAGGCGGGGGCTTCGGAGGACGAGCAGTACTTC. It codes for CASSQAGASEDEQYF.

The table lists this clonotype with many counts. The chain is built from TRBV30 and TRBJ2-5; 7 bases agree with TRBD2. Germline V CDR1 and CDR2: GTSNPN, SVGIG (reference sequence). With 1 base clipped from V and 0 bases from J, the junction kept 5 bases outside the gene matches. CDR3 length equals 15 residues. CDR3 DNA sequence: TGTGCCTGGAGTGCGCGGGGGTGGTACCAAGAGACCCAGTACTTC. Translation: CAWSARGWYQETQYF.

The chain employs TRBV5-1 and TRBJ1-1; no clear D gene. This CDR3 comprises 12 residues. V was cut by 5 bases and J by 1 base, with 6 bases left in between. Germline CDR1 and CDR2: SGHRS and YFSETQ. The CDR3 sequence: CASRYGNTEAFF. The CDR3 DNA is TGCGCCAGCAGATATGGGAACACTGAAGCTTTCTTT.

This clonotype was picked up many times. The chain combines TRBV24-1 with TRBJ2-1; D call uncertain. V was clipped by 1 base and J by 0 bases, with 9 bases between them. The length of the CDR3 is 16 residues. Germline CDR1 is KGHDR and CDR2 is SFDVKD. CDR3 amino acids: CATSDFGRSSYNEQFF. As DNA, the CDR3 is TGTGCCACCAGTGATTTTGGGCGGAGCTCCTACAATGAGCAGTTCTTC.

This chain uses TRBV7-6 with TRBJ2-1; 7 bases are shared with TRBD2. The germline V gene encodes CDR1 SGHVS and CDR2 FNYEAQ. V was clipped by 0 bases and J by 4 bases; unmatched bases: 3. The length of the CDR3 is 15 residues. This CDR3 reads CASSLASSGYNEQFF. CDR3 nucleotides: TGTGCCAGCAGCTTAGCGTCTAGCGGTTACAATGAGCAGTTCTTC.